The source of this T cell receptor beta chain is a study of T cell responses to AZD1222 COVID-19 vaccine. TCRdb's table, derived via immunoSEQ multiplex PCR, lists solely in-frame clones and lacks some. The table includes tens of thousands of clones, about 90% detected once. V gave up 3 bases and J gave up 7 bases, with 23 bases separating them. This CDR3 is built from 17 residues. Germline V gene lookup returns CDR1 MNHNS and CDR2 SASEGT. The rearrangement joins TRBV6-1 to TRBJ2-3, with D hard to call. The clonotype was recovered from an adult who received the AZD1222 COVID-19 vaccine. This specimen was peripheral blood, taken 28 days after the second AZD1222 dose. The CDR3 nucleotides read TGTGCCAGCAGTGATCGGTGGAAGTTACAGTCGGAACATACGCAGTATTTT. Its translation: CASSDRWKLQSEHTQYF.